This T cell receptor (beta chain) emerged from a study of tumor-infiltrating lymphocytes in localized non-small cell lung cancer. Background on the study: Patients included smokers and never-smokers with various histologies, some sampled after neoadjuvant chemotherapy. General study points: Not all patients were TCR sequenced, owing to tissue quantity. TCRbeta sequencing showed higher T cell infiltration in tumors than uninvolved lung. Different pieces of the same tissue were used for each assay.

A remark on this clone: The antigen is unknown.

Libraries were prepared by immunoSEQ multiplex PCR; TCRdb keeps only in-frame clonotypes and omits some of them. The table includes approximately 13,000 clones, roughly 88% detected once. CDR1 and CDR2 from the germline V gene are KGHSH and LQKENI. V shed 5 bases and J shed 6 bases, with 11 bases lying between them. The CDR3 contains 12 residues. Sequencing input: uninvolved lung tissue not adjacent to the tumor. The chain employs TRBV18 and TRBJ2-7; no reliable D call. This sequence originates from a human donor with non-small cell lung cancer. CDR3 region: CASSGEVAEQYF. In DNA form, the CDR3 reads TGTGCCAGCTCAGGAGAGGTTGCCGAGCAGTACTTC.